Sequencing of this TCR beta chain was carried out in a study of spatial heterogeneity in lung cancer. In the study overall: The donors, fewer than 95 patients with untreated early-stage non-small cell lung cancer, provided the samples.

TCRdb reanalysed the 5' RACE reads using MiXCR and keeps one entry per CDR3 protein. Of fewer than 45,000 distinct CDR3 sequences listed, roughly a tenth were seen once; the top ten hold roughly 17%. V dropped 5 bases and J dropped 2 bases, with 15 bases sitting between them. Germline V gene lookup returns CDR1 SGHTA and CDR2 FQGNSA. CDR3 size: 15 residues. Time point here: blood at routine non-recurrence follow-up after resection. Extraction of whole RNA from tumor, nontumor lung or frozen PBMC preceded unsorted sequencing. This rearrangement joins TRBV7-2 to TRBJ1-2; perhaps TRBD1 as D (5 bases). The TCR sequence derives from a female donor with early-stage non-small cell lung cancer. The material was PBMCs, obtained at follow-up. The CDR3 reads CASSMAGTTNYGYTF. CDR3 DNA: TGTGCCAGCAGCATGGCCGGGACGACGAACTATGGCTACACCTTC. Supplemented by reference TRBV7-2 and TRBJ1-2, the full variable domain reads GAGVSQSPSNKVTEKGKDVELRCDPISGHTALYWYRQSLGQGLEFLIYFQGNSAPDKSGLPSDRFSAERTGGSVSTLTIQRTQQEDSAVYLCASSMAGTTNYGYTFGSGTRLTVV.